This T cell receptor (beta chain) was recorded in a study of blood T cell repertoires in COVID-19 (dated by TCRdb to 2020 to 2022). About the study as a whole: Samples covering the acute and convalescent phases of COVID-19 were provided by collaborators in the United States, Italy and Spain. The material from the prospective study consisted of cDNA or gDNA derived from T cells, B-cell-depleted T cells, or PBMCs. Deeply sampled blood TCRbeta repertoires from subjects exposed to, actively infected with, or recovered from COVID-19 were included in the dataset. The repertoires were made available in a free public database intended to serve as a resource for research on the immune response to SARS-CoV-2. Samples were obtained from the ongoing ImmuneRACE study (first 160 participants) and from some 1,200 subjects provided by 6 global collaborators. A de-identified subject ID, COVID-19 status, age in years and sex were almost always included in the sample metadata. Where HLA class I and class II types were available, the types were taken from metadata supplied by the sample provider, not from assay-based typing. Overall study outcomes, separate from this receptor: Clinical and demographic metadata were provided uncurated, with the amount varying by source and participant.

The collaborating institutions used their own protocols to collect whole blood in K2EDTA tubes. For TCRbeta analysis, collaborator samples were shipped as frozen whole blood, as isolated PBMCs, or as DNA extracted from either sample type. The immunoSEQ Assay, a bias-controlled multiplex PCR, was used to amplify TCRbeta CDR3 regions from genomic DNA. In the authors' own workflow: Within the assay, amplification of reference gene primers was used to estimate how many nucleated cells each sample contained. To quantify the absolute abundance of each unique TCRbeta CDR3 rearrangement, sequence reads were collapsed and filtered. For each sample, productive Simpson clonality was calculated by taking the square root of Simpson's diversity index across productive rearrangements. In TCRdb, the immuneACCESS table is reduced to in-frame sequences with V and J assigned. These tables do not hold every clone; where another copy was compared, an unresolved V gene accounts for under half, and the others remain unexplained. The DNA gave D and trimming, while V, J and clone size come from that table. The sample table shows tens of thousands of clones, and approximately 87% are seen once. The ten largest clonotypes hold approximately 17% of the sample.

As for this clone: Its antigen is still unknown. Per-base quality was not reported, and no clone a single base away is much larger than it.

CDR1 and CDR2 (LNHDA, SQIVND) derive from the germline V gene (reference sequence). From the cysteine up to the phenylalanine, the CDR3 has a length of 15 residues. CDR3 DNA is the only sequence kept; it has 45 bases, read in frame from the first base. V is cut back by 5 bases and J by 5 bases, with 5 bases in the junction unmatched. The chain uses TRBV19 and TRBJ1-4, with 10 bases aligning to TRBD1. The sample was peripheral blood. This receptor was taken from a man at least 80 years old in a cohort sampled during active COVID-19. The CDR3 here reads CASSPSDRGNEKLFF. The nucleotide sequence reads TGTGCCAGTAGTCCTTCGGACAGGGGGAATGAAAAACTGTTTTTT.